The source of this T cell receptor (beta chain) is a study of shared clonotypes between healthy human individuals. Study outcomes and limitations: With a few donors compared, around 4.7% of naive CD4 clonotypes were shared.

Clones were sequenced by immunoSEQ multiplex PCR, and TCRdb holds only the in-frame ones, with some missing. The table shows 1.4 million or so clones, with approximately 98.5% occurring only once. CDR3 size: 12 residues. Per the germline V gene, CDR1 is SGHNT and CDR2 is YENEEA. The germline V and J ends were trimmed by 4 bases and 7 bases, with 8 bases remaining between them. A remark on this clone: Its antigen is not known.

This receptor was identified in a man aged 25 to 45 in good health. The V gene is TRBV11-3, the J gene TRBJ2-1; possibly TRBD1 for D (5 bases). The sample taken for sequencing was naive CD4+ T cells sorted from blood. This sample's subset: CD45RA+ positively selected. The CDR3 reads CASSSDRNEQFF. The CDR3 DNA sequence: TGTGCCAGCAGCTCCGACAGAAATGAGCAGTTCTTC.